A selection of T cell receptor beta chains follows, all from one sample in a study of blood T cell repertoires in COVID-19. Only in-frame clones appear in the TCRdb table, and some are missing; sequencing was by immunoSEQ multiplex PCR. The sample contains around 70,000 clones, around four fifths of which appear only once. Specimen: peripheral blood. These receptors all come from a human donor in a cohort sampled during active COVID-19. Both conserved end residues are trimmed from each CDR3. D genes are given only for firm matches. For some rows the clone size is stated as once, few or many, or as a class when expanded; others skip it.

>.|TRBV7-9|.
ASSSSGGVGYGYT
>.|TRBV7-6|.
ASSSRVPGGLVDYEQY
>.|TRBV15|.
ATSRGGTPYEQY
>.|TRBV7-9|once
AGGASSSYEQY
>.|TRBV11-2|.
ASSGTRLGETQY
>.|TRBV3-1/TRBV3-2|.
ASSQEGGFGSYEQY
>TRBD1|TRBV27|.
ASSLGDSLYEQY
>.|TRBV5-6|.
ASSFNPIREQY
>.|TRBV27|.
ASSPGASHEQY
>TRBD1|TRBV2|.
ASSQRGTGL
>TRBD2|TRBV6-8|.
ASSDSGRADSGANVLT
>TRBD1|TRBV4-3|.
ASSQSTGGAGANVLT
>TRBD2|TRBV5-1|few
ASRSSGSSYEQY
>.|TRBV9|.
ASSVVQNTEAF
>TRBD1|TRBV6-6|once
ASSGDRNQPQH
>TRBD1|TRBV14|.
ASSQQQGRSYGYT
>TRBD1|TRBV6-6|.
ASSRQGETEAF
>.|TRBV5-6|once
ASSFSPSPGNTIY
>TRBD2|TRBV9|.
ASSAGLQNQETQY
>TRBD1|TRBV18|.
ASSELRQGDGNIQY
>TRBD2|TRBV10-3|once
ATGTNTVNEQF